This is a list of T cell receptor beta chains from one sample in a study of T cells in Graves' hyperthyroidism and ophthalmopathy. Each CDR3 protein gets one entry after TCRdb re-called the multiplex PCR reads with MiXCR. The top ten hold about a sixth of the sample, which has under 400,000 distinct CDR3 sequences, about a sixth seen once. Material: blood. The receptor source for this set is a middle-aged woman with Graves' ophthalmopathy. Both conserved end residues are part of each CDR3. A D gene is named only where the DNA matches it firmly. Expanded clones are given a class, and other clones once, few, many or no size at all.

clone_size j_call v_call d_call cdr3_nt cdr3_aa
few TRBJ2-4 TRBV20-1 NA TGCAGTGCTCCGAAAGCTGGACAAGGGTCGTTACTAGCCAAAAACATTCAGTACTTC CSAPKAGQGSLLAKNIQYF
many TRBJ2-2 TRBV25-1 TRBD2 TGTGCCAGCAGCCAAACTTCAGTCCTAGCGGGAAAAATTATACCCGGGGAGCTGTTTTTT CASSQTSVLAGKIIPGELFF
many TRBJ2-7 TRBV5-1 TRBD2 TGCGCCAGCAGCCCTAGCGGGAGTGTCGACGAGCAGTACTTC CASSPSGSVDEQYF
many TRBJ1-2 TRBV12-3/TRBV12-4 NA TGTGCCAGCACTAGGGGCGCCAGACTGGGCGGCTACACCTTC CASTRGARLGGYTF
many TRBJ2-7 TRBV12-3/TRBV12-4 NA TGTGCCAGCAGTTTGGGACTCGAGCAGTACTTC CASSLGLEQYF
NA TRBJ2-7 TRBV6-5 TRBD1 TGTGCCAGCAGTTACTATCGGACAGGGAACTACGAGCAGTACTTC CASSYYRTGNYEQYF
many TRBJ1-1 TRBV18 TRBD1 TGTGCCAGCTCTCCAGGGGGCCGCGATGAAGCTTTCTTT CASSPGGRDEAFF
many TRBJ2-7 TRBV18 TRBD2 TGTGCCAGCTCACCTTATAGCGGGACTCTTCTCTACGAGCAGTACTTC CASSPYSGTLLYEQYF
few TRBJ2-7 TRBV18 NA TGTGCCAGCTCATCTATGACCACGAACTACGAGCAGTACTTC CASSSMTTNYEQYF
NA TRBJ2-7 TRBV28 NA TGTGCCAGCAGTCCGCAGGGCCGGATCCCGGAGCAGTACTTC CASSPQGRIPEQYF
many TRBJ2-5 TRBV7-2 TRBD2 TGTGCCAGCAGCTTAGCCCAACTAGCGGGAAGGGAGACCCAGTACTTC CASSLAQLAGRETQYF
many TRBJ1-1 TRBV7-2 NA TGTGCCAGCAGCTGGCTCCGGGACGGGAACACTGAAGCTTTCTTT CASSWLRDGNTEAFF
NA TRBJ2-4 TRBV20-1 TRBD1 TGCAGTGCTTTACAGGGGCACATTCAGTACTTC CSALQGHIQYF
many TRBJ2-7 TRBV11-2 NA TGTGCCAGCAGCCCCACAGGGAGGGAGCAGTACTTC CASSPTGREQYF
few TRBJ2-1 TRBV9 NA TGTGCCAGCAGCGTTATTGACGGCCTGAGCTCCTACAATGAGCAGTTCTTC CASSVIDGLSSYNEQFF
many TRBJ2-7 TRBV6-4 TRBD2 TGTGCCACCCGTCAGGGTTGGAGCGGGAGATTGTCCTACGAGCAGTACTTC CATRQGWSGRLSYEQYF
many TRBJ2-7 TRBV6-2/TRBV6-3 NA TGTGCCAGCGGGGTTTTCGGCTACGAGCAGTACTTC CASGVFGYEQYF
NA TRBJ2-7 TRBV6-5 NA TGTGCCAGCAGTTACTCGTCAAGCCGGGTACGCTCCTACGAGCAGTACTTC CASSYSSSRVRSYEQYF
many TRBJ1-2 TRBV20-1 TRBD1 TGCAGTGCTAGAGATGAGGGGGCACTCTATGGCTACACCTTC CSARDEGALYGYTF
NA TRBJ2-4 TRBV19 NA TGTGCCAGTAGTATGGATAGCTGGGGTGCCAAAAACATTCAGTACTTC CASSMDSWGAKNIQYF
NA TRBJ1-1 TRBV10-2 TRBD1 TGCGCCAGCAGCCAGGGGGTGTGGACTGAAGCTTTCTTT CASSQGVWTEAFF
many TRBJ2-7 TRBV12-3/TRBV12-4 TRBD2 TGTGCCAGCAGTCCGGGACTAGCGGGAGGAAGCTACGAGCAGTACTTC CASSPGLAGGSYEQYF
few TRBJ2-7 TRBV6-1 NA TGTGCCAGCAGTGTAGTCCTTTCGAATGGCTACGAGCAGTACTTC CASSVVLSNGYEQYF
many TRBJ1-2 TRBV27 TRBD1 TGTGCCAGCCGGGTCCGGGACAGGGAGGGCTACACCTTC CASRVRDREGYTF
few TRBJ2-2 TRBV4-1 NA TGCGCCAGCAAGGGGGAAGGAACCGGGGAGCTGTTTTTT CASKGEGTGELFF
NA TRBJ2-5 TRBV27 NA TGTGCCGCAATGAAGGGAGAGACCCAGTACTTC CAAMKGETQYF
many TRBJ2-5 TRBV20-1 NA TGCAGTGCTAGAGATCTCCGGAGGGCAGTCCAAGAGACCCAGTACTTC CSARDLRRAVQETQYF
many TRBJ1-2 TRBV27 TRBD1 TGTGCCAGCAGTTTACGACAGGGTTATGGCTACACCTTC CASSLRQGYGYTF
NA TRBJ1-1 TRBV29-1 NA TGCAGCGTATCTCACAGCCGCGAGGGCACTGAAGCTTTCTTT CSVSHSREGTEAFF
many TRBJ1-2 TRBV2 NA TGTGCCAGCATGGACCTCCAAAGACCATCTTCTAACTATGGCTACACCTTC CASMDLQRPSSNYGYTF
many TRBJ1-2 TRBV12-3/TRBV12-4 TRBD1 TGTGCCAGCACAGAGTCGAACAGGGGATCTGGCTACACCTTC CASTESNRGSGYTF
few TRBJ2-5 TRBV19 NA TGTGCCAGTAGTATTCAAGGGGTAGAGACCCAGTACTTC CASSIQGVETQYF
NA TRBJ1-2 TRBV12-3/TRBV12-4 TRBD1 TGTGCCAGCAGTTTTACAGGGGGGAGAGGAGGCTACACCTTC CASSFTGGRGGYTF
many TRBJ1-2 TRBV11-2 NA TGTGCCAGCAGCTTAGTGGATCTAGGAGGGGACGACTATGGCTACACCTTC CASSLVDLGGDDYGYTF
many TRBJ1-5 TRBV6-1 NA TGTGCCAGCAGTGAATTCAATCAGCCCCAGCATTTT CASSEFNQPQHF
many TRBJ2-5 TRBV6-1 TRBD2 TGTGCCAGCAGTGGCGGGAGGGCCCTCGGAGAGACCCAGTACTTC CASSGGRALGETQYF
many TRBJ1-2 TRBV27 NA TGTGCCAGCAGTTCCCCTTCAGAACCCGAGGACTATGGCTACACCTTC CASSSPSEPEDYGYTF
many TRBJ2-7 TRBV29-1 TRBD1 TGCAGCGTTGAAGATGAGACAGGGTTAGGCGAGCAGTACTTC CSVEDETGLGEQYF